A single TCR beta chain is shown here with its context. This CDR3 has 15 residues. J was trimmed by 5 bases and V by 3 bases; bases with no gene match: 7. This record comes from a study of identical twins. Template switching (which added a universal primer site) was used, and cDNA carried unique molecular identifiers. TCRdb re-derived calls from the 5' RACE reads in MiXCR, one entry per CDR3 protein. The sample lists roughly 260,000 distinct CDR3 sequences; approximately 7.3% were seen once. This sample also appeared in a second study, on yellow fever vaccine responses in identical twins.

The sequence was collected from a woman younger than 35 in good health. The source material was CD8+ T cells sorted from blood. The chain couples TRBV12-3 or TRBV12-4 to TRBJ2-3, with 8 bases matching TRBD2. The CDR3 loop is CASSFLPGGVDTQYF. The CDR3 nucleotides are TGTGCCAGCAGTTTCCTACCGGGAGGGGTAGATACGCAGTATTTT.